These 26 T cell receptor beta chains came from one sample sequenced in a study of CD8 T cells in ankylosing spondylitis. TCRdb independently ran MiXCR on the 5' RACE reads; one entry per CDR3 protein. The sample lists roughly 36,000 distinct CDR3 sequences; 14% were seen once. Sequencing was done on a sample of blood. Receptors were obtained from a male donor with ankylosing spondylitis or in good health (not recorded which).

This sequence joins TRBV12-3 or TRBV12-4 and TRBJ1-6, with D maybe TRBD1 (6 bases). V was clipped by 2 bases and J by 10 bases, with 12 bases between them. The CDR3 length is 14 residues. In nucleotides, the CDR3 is TGTGCCAGCAGTTTAATGCAGGGGCGCTCACCCCTCCACTTT. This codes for CASSLMQGRSPLHF.

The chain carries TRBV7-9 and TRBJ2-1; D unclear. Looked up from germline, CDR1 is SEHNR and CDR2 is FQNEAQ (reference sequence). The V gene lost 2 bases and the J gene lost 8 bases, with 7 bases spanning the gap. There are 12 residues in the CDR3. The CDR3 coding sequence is TGTGCCAGCAGCTTACAAAGGCATGAGCAGTTCTTC. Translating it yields CASSLQRHEQFF.

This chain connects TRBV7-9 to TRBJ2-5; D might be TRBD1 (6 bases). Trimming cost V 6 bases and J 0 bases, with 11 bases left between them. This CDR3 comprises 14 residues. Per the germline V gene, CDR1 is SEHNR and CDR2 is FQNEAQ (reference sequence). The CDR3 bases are TGTGCCAGCAGGACCTGGGACAACCAAGAGACCCAGTACTTC. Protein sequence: CASRTWDNQETQYF.

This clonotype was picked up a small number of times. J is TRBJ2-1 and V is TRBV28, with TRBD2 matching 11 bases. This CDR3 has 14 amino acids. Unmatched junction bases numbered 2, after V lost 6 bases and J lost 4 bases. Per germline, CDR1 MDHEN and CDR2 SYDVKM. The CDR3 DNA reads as TGTGCCAGCAGGGGGACTAGCGGATACAATGAGCAGTTCTTC. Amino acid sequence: CASRGTSGYNEQFF.

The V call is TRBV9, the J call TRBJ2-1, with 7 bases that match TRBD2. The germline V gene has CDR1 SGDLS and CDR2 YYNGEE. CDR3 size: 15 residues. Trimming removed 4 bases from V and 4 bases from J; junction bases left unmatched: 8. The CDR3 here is CASSPDGGGYNEQFF. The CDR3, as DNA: TGTGCCAGCAGCCCCGATGGGGGGGGTTACAATGAGCAGTTCTTC.

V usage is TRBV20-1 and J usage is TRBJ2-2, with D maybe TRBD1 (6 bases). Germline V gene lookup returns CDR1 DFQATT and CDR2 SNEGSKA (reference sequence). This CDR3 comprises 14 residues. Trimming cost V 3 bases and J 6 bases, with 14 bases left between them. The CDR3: CSARQGLGAGELFF. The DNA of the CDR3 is TGCAGTGCTAGGCAGGGGTTGGGAGCCGGGGAGCTGTTTTTT.

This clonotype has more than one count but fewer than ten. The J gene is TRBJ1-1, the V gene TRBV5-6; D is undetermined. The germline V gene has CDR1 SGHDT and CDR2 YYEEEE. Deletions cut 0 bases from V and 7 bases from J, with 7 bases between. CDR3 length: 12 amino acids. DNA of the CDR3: TGTGCCAGCAGCTTGGGTGCGCTTGAAGCTTTCTTT. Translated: CASSLGALEAFF.

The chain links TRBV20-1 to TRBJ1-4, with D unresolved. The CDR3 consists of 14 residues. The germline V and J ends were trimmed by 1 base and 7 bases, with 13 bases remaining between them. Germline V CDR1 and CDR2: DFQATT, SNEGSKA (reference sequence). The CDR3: CSARGEVGTEKLFF. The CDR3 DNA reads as TGCAGTGCTAGAGGGGAGGTGGGAACTGAAAAACTGTTTTTT.

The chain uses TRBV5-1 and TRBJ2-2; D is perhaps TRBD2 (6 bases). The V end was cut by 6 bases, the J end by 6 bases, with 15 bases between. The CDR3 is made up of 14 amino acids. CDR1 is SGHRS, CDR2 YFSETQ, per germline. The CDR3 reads CASKIARDSGELFF. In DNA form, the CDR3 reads TGCGCCAGCAAGATTGCGCGGGATTCCGGGGAGCTGTTTTTT.

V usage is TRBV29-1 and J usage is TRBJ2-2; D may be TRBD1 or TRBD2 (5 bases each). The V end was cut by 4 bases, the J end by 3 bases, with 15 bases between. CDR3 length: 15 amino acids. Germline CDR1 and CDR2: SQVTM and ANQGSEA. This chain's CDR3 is CSVVVGTWYTGELFF. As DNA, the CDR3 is TGCAGCGTTGTCGTGGGGACGTGGTACACCGGGGAGCTGTTTTTT.

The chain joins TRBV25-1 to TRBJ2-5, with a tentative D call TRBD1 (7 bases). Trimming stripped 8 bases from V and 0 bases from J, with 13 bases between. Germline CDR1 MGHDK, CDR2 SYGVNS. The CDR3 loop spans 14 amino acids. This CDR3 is CASSGGQYQETQYF. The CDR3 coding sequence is TGTGCCAGCTCCGGGGGACAGTACCAAGAGACCCAGTACTTC. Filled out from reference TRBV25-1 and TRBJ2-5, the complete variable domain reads EADIYQTPRYLVIGTGKKITLECSQTMGHDKMYWYQQDPGMELHLIHYSYGVNSTEKGDLSSESTVSRIRTEHFPLTLESARPSHTSQYLCASSGGQYQETQYFGPGTRLLVL.

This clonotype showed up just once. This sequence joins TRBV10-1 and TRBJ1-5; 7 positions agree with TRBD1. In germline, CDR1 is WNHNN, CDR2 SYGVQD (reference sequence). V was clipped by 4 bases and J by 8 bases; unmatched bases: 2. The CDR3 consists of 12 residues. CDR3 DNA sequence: TGCGCCAGCAGTGCAGGGGGTAAGCCCCAGCATTTT. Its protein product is CASSAGGKPQHF.

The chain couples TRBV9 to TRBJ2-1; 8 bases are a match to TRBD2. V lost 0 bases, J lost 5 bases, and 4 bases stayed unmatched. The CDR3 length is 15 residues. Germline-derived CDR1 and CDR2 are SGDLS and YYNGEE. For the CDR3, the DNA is TGTGCCAGCAGCGTAGCGCCGGGAGGGAACAATGAGCAGTTCTTC. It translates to CASSVAPGGNNEQFF.

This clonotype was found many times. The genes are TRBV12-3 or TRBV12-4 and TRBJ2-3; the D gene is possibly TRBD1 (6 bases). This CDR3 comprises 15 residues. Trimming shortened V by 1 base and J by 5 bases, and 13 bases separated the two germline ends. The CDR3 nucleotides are TGTGCCAGCAGTTTAGGGACAGATCGTCGAGATACGCAGTATTTT. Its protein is CASSLGTDRRDTQYF.

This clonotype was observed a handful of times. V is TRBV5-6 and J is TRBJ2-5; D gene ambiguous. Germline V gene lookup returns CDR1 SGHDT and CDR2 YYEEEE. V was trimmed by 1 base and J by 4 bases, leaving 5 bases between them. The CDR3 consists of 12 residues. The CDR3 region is CASSLNAETQYF. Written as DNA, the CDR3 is TGTGCCAGCAGCTTGAACGCAGAGACCCAGTACTTC. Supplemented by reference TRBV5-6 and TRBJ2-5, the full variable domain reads DAGVTQSPTHLIKTRGQQVTLRCSPKSGHDTVSWYQQALGQGPQFIFQYYEEEERQRGNFPDRFSGHQFPNYSSELNVNALLLGDSALYLCASSLNAETQYFGPGTRLLVL.

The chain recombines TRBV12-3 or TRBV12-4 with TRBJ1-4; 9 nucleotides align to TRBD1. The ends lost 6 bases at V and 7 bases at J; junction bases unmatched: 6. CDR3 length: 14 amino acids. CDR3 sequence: CASSPTGGGEKLFF. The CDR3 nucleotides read TGTGCCAGCAGCCCTACAGGGGGCGGTGAAAAACTGTTTTTT.

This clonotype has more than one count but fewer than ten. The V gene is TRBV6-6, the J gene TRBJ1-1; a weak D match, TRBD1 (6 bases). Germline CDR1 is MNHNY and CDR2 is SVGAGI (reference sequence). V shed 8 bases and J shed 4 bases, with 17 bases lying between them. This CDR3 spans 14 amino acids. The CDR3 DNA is TGTGCCAGCCTTTCCGGGGGCCAGACCACTGAAGCTTTCTTT. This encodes CASLSGGQTTEAFF.

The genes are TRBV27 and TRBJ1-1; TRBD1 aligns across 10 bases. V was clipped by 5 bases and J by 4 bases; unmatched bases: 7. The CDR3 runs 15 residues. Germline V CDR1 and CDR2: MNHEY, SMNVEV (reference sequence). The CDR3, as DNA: TGTGCCAGCAGTCCTCGGACAGGGGGGATCACTGAAGCTTTCTTT. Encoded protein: CASSPRTGGITEAFF.

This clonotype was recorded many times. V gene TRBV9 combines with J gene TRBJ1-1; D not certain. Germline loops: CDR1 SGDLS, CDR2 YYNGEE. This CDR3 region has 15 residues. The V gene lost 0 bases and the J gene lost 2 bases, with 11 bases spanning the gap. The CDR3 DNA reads TGTGCCAGCAGCGTAGGTATAGGGATCAACACTGAAGCTTTCTTT. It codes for CASSVGIGINTEAFF.

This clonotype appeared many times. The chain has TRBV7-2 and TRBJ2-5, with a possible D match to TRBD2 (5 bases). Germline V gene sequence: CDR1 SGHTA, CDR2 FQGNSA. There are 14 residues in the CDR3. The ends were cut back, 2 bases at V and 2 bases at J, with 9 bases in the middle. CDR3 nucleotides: TGTGCCAGCAGCTTAACCAGCGGACAAGAGACCCAGTACTTC. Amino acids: CASSLTSGQETQYF.

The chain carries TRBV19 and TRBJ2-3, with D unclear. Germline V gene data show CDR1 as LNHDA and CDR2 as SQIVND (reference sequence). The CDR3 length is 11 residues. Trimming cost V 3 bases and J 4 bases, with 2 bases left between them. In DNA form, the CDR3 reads TGTGCCAGTAGTATTGCAGATACGCAGTATTTT. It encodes CASSIADTQYF.

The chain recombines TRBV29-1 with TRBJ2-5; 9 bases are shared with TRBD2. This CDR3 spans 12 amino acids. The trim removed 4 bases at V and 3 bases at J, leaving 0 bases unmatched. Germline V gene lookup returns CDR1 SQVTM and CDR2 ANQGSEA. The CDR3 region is CSVGLAEETQYF. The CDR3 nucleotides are TGCAGCGTTGGACTAGCGGAAGAGACCCAGTACTTC.

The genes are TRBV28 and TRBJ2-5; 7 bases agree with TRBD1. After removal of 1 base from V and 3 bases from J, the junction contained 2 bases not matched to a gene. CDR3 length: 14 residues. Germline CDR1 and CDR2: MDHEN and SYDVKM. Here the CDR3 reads CASSLSGTEETQYF. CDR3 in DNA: TGTGCCAGCAGTTTATCCGGGACAGAAGAGACCCAGTACTTC.

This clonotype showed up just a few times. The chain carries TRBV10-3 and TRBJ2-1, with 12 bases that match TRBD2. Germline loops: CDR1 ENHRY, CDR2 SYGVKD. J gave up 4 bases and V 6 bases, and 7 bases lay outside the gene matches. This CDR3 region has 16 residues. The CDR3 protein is CAISRGLAGLYNEQFF. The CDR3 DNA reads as TGTGCCATCAGCAGGGGACTAGCGGGTTTGTACAATGAGCAGTTCTTC.

For the CDR3, the DNA is TGTGCCACAATGGGACAGGGGGCCGTCGGGGAGCTGTTTTTT. The encoded protein is CATMGQGAVGELFF. The chain carries TRBV28 and TRBJ2-2; TRBD1 matches 12 bases. Trimming took 10 bases from V and 7 from J; bases not matched to a gene: 7. The CDR3 extends over 14 amino acids. Germline CDR1 and CDR2: MDHEN and SYDVKM.

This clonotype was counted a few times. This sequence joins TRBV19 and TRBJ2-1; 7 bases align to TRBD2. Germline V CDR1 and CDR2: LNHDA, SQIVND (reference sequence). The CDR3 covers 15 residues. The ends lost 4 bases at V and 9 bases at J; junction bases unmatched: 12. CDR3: CASSTPRGRATEQFF. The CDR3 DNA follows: TGTGCCAGTAGTACCCCCCGGGGGAGGGCCACTGAGCAGTTCTTC.